The source of this T cell receptor (beta chain) is a study of technical replicates of blood from a handful of donors (TCRdb year 2017). The library was obtained by the immunoSEQ multiplex PCR assay. The source is immuneACCESS, and TCRdb retained only in-frame sequences with V and J called. Part of the clones is not carried over; for the studies checked, unresolved V genes explain less than half of this, and the remainder is unexplained. In this sample the table shows some 57,000 clones, 89% of which occur a single time. The ten largest clones add up to approximately 5% of the sample. The CDR3 starts with the cysteine, ends with the phenylalanine, and has 14 residues. The kept DNA is CDR3 alone, 42 bases in frame from the first base. The germline V gene sets CDR1 to SGHRS and CDR2 to YFSETQ. V gives up 0 bases and J gives up 3 bases, and the segment between their germline ends measures 9 bases. About this clone: Its antigen target is currently unknown. Qualities for individual bases were not recorded, and no much larger clone is one base off.

The sequence came from a human donor in good health. Some clones in this sample may be carry-over from other donors' samples. The sample consisted of PBMCs. Recombination connected TRBV5-1 to TRBJ2-5, with the D gene call left open. The nucleotide sequence reads as follows: TGCGCCAGCAGCTTGGCCGTTAGTGAAGAGACCCAGTACTTC. The resulting protein is CASSLAVSEETQYF.